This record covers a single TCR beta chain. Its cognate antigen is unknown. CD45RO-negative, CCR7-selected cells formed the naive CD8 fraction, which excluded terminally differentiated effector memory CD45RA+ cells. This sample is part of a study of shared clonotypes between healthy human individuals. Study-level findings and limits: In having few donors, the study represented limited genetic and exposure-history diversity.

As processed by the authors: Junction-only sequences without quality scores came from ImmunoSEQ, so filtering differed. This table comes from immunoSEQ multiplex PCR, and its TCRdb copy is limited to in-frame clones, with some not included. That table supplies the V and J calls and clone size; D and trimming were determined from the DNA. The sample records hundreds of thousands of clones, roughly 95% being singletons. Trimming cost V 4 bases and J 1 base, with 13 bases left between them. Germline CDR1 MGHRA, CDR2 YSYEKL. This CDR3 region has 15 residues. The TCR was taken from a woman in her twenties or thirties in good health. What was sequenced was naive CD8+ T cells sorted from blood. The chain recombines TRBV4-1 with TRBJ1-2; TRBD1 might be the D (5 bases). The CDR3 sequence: CASSPNFDSNYGYTF. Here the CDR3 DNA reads TGCGCCAGCAGCCCCAATTTCGACAGTAACTATGGCTACACCTTC.